Following are 9 T cell receptor beta chains from one sample sequenced in a study of T cells in Graves' hyperthyroidism and ophthalmopathy. It was RNA transcripts that yielded the amplified TCR beta CDR3 regions. A first-round RT-PCR of the TCR CDR3 used the HTBI primer set. TCRdb re-derived calls from the multiplex PCR reads in MiXCR, one entry per CDR3 protein. The repertoire consists of 620,000 or so distinct CDR3 sequences, with around 15% occurring once and the leading ten covering roughly an eighth. Sequencing used blood. The receptors originated from a woman aged 50 to 60 with Graves' ophthalmopathy.

This clonotype was seen many times. The V gene is TRBV19, the J gene TRBJ2-7; a weak D match, TRBD2 (5 bases). The V end lost 0 bases, the J end lost 5 bases, and 8 bases lay between the germline ends. CDR1 LNHDA and CDR2 SQIVND come from the germline V gene (reference sequence). CDR3 length: 13 amino acids. The CDR3 spells CASSIDPGNEQYF. The CDR3 nucleotides are TGTGCCAGTAGTATAGATCCCGGGAACGAGCAGTACTTC.

This clonotype was recorded at least ten times. The chain is built from TRBV18 and TRBJ2-7; the D gene is possibly TRBD1 (6 bases). Per the germline V gene, CDR1 is KGHSH and CDR2 is LQKENI. This CDR3 region has 16 residues. V was cut by 2 bases and J by 2 bases, with 16 bases left in between. For the CDR3, the DNA is TGTGCCAGCTCACCAACCCGGGACACAATCACCTACGAGCAGTACTTC. Translating it yields CASSPTRDTITYEQYF.

Only a few counts were recorded for this clonotype. This chain joins TRBV9 and TRBJ2-1, with TRBD2 matching over 9 bases. Germline lookup yields CDR1 SGDLS and CDR2 YYNGEE. Trimming cost V 3 bases and J 3 bases; bases outside gene matches: 13. This CDR3 comprises 18 residues. Here the CDR3 reads CASSGGGVAGVDYNEQFF. The CDR3 nucleotides are TGTGCCAGCAGCGGAGGGGGGGTAGCGGGAGTGGACTACAATGAGCAGTTCTTC.

The chain couples TRBV27 to TRBJ2-3, with D possibly matching TRBD2 (6 bases). The germline V gene encodes CDR1 MNHEY and CDR2 SMNVEV (reference sequence). V lost 2 bases to trimming and J lost 4 bases, with 19 bases between them. The CDR3 is 17 amino acids. This CDR3 is CASSLSARPGGADTQYF. CDR3 nucleotide sequence: TGTGCCAGCAGTTTAAGCGCCCGTCCCGGCGGGGCAGATACGCAGTATTTT.

This clonotype was counted ten times or more. V gene TRBV11-2 combines with J gene TRBJ2-5, with unresolved D. Trimming cost V 5 bases and J 5 bases, with 12 bases left between them. Germline V gives CDR1 SGHAT, CDR2 FQNNGV. This CDR3 contains 13 residues. In DNA form, the CDR3 reads TGTGCCAGCAGCGCCACCCAAGGGGAGACCCAGTACTTC. Translation: CASSATQGETQYF.

The V call is TRBV20-1, the J call TRBJ2-2, with 8 nucleotides matching TRBD2. Germline loops: CDR1 DFQATT, CDR2 SNEGSKA (reference sequence). This CDR3 is built from 14 residues. Losses at the gene ends were 0 bases for V and 5 bases for J; bases not matched to a gene: 2. CDR3 nucleotide sequence: TGCAGTGCTAGAGAGGGACTAGGAACCGGGGAGCTGTTTTTT. Amino acid sequence: CSAREGLGTGELFF.

This clonotype was seen only a few times. The V gene is TRBV14, the J gene TRBJ2-1; D call uncertain. The CDR3 spans 17 residues. Per the germline V gene, CDR1 is SGHDN and CDR2 is FVKESK. V was pared by 0 bases and J by 6 bases, with 18 bases between. The CDR3 bases are TGTGCCAGCAGCCAAGATTACCCTCGACTGGTACTCAATGAGCAGTTCTTC. This encodes CASSQDYPRLVLNEQFF.

V and J are TRBV19 and TRBJ2-2, with 10 bases identical to TRBD2. This CDR3 is 15 amino acids long. Germline CDR1 LNHDA, CDR2 SQIVND (reference sequence). V lost 3 bases, J lost 6 bases, and 4 bases stayed unmatched. The CDR3 here is CASSIGSGRPGELFF. The CDR3 DNA sequence: TGTGCCAGTAGTATTGGTAGCGGGAGGCCCGGGGAGCTGTTTTTT.

This clonotype was picked up many times. The J gene is TRBJ1-5, the V gene TRBV28; D uncertain. CDR3 size: 17 residues. V was pared by 4 bases and J by 3 bases, with 19 bases between. Germline V gene lookup returns CDR1 MDHEN and CDR2 SYDVKM. CDR3 amino acids: CASSSPIVRLNNQPQHF. CDR3 in DNA: TGTGCCAGCAGTTCTCCAATAGTCCGACTGAACAATCAGCCCCAGCATTTT.